This is a list of T cell receptor beta chains from one sample in a study of identical twins. TCRdb redid the calling of the 5' RACE reads with MiXCR, one entry per CDR3 protein. The top ten hold about a tenth of the sample, which has a few hundred thousand distinct CDR3 sequences, roughly a tenth seen once. Material for sequencing was memory T cells sorted from blood. The receptors shown here come from a man aged 45-65 years in good health. Each CDR3 is given with its conserved first and last residue. Each record gives: V gene, clone size, J gene, D gene, CDR3 protein, CDR3 DNA. D genes are given only for firm matches. Clone size is stated in some rows and not others, as once, few, many or a class when expanded.

>TRBV4-3|few|TRBJ1-4|.
CASSLRSGEKLFF
TGCGCCAGCAGCCTGCGGAGCGGGGAAAAACTGTTTTTT
>TRBV19|many|TRBJ1-5|.
CASSFRSYGTKYQPQHF
TGTGCCAGTAGTTTCAGAAGTTACGGGACAAAATATCAGCCCCAGCATTTT
>TRBV15|.|TRBJ1-2|.
CATSRDGRRGDGYTF
TGTGCCACCAGCAGAGATGGACGCAGAGGGGATGGCTACACCTTC
>TRBV20-1|many|TRBJ2-3|TRBD1
CSARDSTGGARDTQYF
TGCAGTGCTAGAGATTCGACAGGGGGCGCACGGGATACGCAGTATTTT
>TRBV4-2|.|TRBJ2-7|TRBD2
CASSLSLLERETYEQYF
TGTGCCAGCAGCCTATCCCTATTAGAGCGGGAGACATACGAGCAGTACTTC
>TRBV7-3|many|TRBJ2-1|TRBD2
CASSLMSLSGRGRNEQFF
TGTGCCAGCAGCTTAATGAGCCTCAGCGGGAGGGGAAGGAATGAGCAGTTCTTC
>TRBV10-3|many|TRBJ1-1|.
CAIRSTNWEAFF
TGTGCCATCAGGTCGACAAACTGGGAAGCTTTCTTT
>TRBV7-2|.|TRBJ2-7|.
CASSSGPAPYEQYF
TGTGCCAGCAGCTCGGGACCAGCACCCTACGAGCAGTACTTC
>TRBV5-1|many|TRBJ2-2|TRBD1
CASSLRTGGTTGELFF
TGCGCCAGCAGCTTAAGAACAGGGGGGACCACCGGGGAGCTGTTTTTT
>TRBV28|many|TRBJ2-5|TRBD2
CASSPGRATSGSIGETQYF
TGTGCCAGCAGTCCGGGCAGGGCTACTAGCGGGAGCATCGGAGAGACCCAGTACTTC
>TRBV4-3|many|TRBJ1-1|TRBD1
CASSQKGTVAMNTEAFF
TGCGCCAGCAGCCAAAAGGGGACAGTCGCCATGAACACTGAAGCTTTCTTT
>TRBV13|few|TRBJ1-1|.
CASSFDSGNTEAFF
TGTGCCAGCAGCTTTGACAGTGGGAACACTGAAGCTTTCTTT
>TRBV6-1|.|TRBJ1-5|.
CASSADRYNQPQHF
TGTGCCAGCAGTGCGGACAGATACAATCAGCCCCAGCATTTT
>TRBV6-1|many|TRBJ2-3|TRBD2
CASASGRGLDTQYF
TGTGCCAGCGCTAGCGGGAGGGGGCTAGATACGCAGTATTTT
>TRBV7-8|many|TRBJ2-5|TRBD2
CASSPTRSSGRATGETQYF
TGTGCCAGCAGCCCAACGCGATCTAGCGGGAGGGCGACGGGGGAGACCCAGTACTTC
>TRBV2|.|TRBJ2-1|.
CASSEAREVWNEQFF
TGTGCCAGCAGTGAAGCGCGAGAGGTATGGAATGAGCAGTTCTTC
>TRBV7-9|.|TRBJ2-5|.
CASLFGTEETQYF
TGTGCCAGCTTATTCGGGACTGAGGAGACCCAGTACTTC
>TRBV11-2|.|TRBJ2-4|.
CASRQGEGFRNIQYF
TGTGCCAGCAGGCAGGGGGAGGGTTTCAGAAACATTCAGTACTTC
>TRBV28|.|TRBJ2-2|TRBD2
CASGAGGGPGELFF
TGTGCCAGCGGGGCGGGGGGAGGCCCCGGGGAGCTGTTTTTT
>TRBV7-9|many|TRBJ1-1|.
CASSRIRGGRVVTEAFF
TGTGCCAGCAGCCGAATCCGGGGGGGGAGGGTAGTCACTGAAGCTTTCTTT
>TRBV15|.|TRBJ1-1|.
CATSGRELTEAFF
TGTGCCACCAGCGGCAGGGAGTTAACTGAAGCTTTCTTT
>TRBV3-1|few|TRBJ1-2|.
CASSPGDGSYTF
TGTGCCAGCAGCCCTGGGGATGGGAGCTACACCTTC
>TRBV4-2|many|TRBJ1-6|.
CASSQDTGGGSPLHF
TGTGCCAGCAGCCAAGATACCGGGGGCGGATCACCCCTCCACTTT
>TRBV4-3|.|TRBJ1-6|TRBD1
CASSPTGRYNSPLHF
TGCGCCAGCAGCCCGACAGGGAGATATAATTCACCCCTCCACTTT